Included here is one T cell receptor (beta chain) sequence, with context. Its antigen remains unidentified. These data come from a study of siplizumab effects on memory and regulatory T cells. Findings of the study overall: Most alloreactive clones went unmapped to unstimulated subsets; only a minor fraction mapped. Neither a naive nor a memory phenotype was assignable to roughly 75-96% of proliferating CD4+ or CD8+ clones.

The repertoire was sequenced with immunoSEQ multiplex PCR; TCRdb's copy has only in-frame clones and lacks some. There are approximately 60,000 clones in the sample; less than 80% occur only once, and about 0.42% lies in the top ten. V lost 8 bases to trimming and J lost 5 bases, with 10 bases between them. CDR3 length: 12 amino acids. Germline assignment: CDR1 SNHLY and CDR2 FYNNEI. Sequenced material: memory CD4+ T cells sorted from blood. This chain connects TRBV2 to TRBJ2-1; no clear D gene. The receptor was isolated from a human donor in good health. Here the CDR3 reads CASQAPNNEQFF. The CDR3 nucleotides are TGTGCCAGCCAGGCGCCGAACAATGAGCAGTTCTTC.